The clone carrying this TCR beta chain occurred many times. Trimming shortened V by 1 base and J by 0 bases, and 13 bases separated the two germline ends. The CDR3 has 16 residues. The germline gives CDR1 SGHAT, CDR2 FQNNGV. These data belong to a study of T-cell memory formation after mild COVID-19. TCRdb fed the 5' RACE reads into MiXCR, producing one record per CDR3 protein. The sample has approximately 250,000 distinct CDR3 sequences, roughly a sixth seen once. The chain is built from TRBV11-2 and TRBJ2-7, with TRBD2 as a possible D gene (6 bases). The sequenced sample consisted of PBMCs or a T cell subset sorted from them (not recorded which). The clonotype originates from a man in his late teens or twenties who had mild COVID-19 (a few samples of this study predate the infection). Cell type and time point are not known. CDR3 sequence (DNA): TGTGCCAGCAGCTTAGGGGAGGACGCATACTCCTACGAGCAGTACTTC. This gives the protein CASSLGEDAYSYEQYF.